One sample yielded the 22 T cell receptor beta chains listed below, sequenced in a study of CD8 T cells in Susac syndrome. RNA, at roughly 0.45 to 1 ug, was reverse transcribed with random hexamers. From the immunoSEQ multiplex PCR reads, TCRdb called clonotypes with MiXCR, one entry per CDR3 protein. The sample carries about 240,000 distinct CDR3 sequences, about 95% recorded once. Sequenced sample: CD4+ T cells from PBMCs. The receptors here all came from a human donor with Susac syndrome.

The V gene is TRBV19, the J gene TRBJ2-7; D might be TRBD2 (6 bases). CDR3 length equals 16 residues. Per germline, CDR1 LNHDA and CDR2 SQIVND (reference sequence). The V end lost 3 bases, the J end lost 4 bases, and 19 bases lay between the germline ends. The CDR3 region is CASSIRARDSSYEQYF. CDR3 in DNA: TGTGCCAGTAGTATTCGAGCCCGGGACTCTTCATACGAGCAGTACTTC.

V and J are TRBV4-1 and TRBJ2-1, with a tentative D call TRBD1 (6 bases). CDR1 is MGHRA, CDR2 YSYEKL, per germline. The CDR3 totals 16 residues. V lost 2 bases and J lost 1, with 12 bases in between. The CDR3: CASSQNRARSYNEQFF. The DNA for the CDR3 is TGCGCCAGCAGCCAAAACAGGGCCCGATCCTACAATGAGCAGTTCTTC.

For the CDR3, the DNA is TGTGCCAGCAGTTCAGGAGGGTCTTCTCCCTACGAGCAGTACTTC. Its translation is CASSSGGSSPYEQYF. The chain joins TRBV12-3 or TRBV12-4 to TRBJ2-7, with a weak D call TRBD2 (6 bases). V lost 4 bases and J lost 2, with 15 bases in between. The CDR3 contains 15 residues.

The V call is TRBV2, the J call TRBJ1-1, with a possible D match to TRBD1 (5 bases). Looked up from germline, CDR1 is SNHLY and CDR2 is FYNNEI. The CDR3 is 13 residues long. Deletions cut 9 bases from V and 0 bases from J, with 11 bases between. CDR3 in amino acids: CARGRGMNTEAFF. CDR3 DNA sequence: TGTGCCAGGGGGCGAGGGATGAACACTGAAGCTTTCTTT.

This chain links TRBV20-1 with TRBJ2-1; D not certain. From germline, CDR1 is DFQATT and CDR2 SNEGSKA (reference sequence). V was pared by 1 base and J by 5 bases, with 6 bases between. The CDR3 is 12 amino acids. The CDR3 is CSARVSDNEQFF. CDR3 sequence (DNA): TGCAGTGCTAGAGTTTCCGACAATGAGCAGTTCTTC.

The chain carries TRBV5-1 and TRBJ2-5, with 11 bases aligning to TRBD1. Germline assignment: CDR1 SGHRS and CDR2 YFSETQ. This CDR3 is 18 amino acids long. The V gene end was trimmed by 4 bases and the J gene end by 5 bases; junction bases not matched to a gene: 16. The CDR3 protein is CASSRGTLDRGLRETQYF. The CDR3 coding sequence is TGCGCCAGCAGCCGGGGTACTTTGGACAGGGGGCTTCGGGAGACCCAGTACTTC.

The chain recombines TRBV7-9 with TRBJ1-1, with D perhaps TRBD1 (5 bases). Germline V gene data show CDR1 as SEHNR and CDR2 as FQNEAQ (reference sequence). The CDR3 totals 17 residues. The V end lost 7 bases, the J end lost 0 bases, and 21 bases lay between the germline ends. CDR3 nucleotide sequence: TGTGCCAGCATCCATGTCACCAGGGTGGCTATGAACACTGAAGCTTTCTTT. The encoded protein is CASIHVTRVAMNTEAFF.

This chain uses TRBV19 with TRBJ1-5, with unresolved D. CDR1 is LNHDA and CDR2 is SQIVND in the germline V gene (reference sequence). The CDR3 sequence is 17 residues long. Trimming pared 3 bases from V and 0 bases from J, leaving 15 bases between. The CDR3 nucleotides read TGTGCCAGTAGTATTTCGCAGCAGCGCAATAGCAATCAGCCCCAGCATTTT. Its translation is CASSISQQRNSNQPQHF.

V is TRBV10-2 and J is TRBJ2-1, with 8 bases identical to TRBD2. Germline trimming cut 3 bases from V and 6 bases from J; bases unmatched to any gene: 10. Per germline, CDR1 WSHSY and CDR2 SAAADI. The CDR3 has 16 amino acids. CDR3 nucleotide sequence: TGCGCCAGCAGTGAACCATTAGGCGGGAGGTTCAATGAGCAGTTCTTC. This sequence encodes CASSEPLGGRFNEQFF.

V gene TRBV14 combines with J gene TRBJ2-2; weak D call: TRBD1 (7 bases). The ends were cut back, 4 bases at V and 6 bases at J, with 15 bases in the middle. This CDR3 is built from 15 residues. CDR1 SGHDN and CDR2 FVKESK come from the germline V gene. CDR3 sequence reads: CASSRRQGGAGELFF. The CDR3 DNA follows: TGTGCCAGCAGCCGCCGACAGGGCGGGGCCGGGGAGCTGTTTTTT.

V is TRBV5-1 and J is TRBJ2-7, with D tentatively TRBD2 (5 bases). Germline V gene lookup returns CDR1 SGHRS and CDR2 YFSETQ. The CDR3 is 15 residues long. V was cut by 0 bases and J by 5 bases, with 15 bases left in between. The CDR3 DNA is TGCGCCAGCAGCTTGGGGACGGGATCCTTTAACGAGCAGTACTTC. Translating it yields CASSLGTGSFNEQYF.

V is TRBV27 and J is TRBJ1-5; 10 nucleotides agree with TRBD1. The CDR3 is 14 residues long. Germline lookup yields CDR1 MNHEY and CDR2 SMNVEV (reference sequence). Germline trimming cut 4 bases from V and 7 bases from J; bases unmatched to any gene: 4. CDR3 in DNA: TGTGCCAGCAGTTGGGACAGGGGAGGCCAGCCCCAGCATTTT. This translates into CASSWDRGGQPQHF.

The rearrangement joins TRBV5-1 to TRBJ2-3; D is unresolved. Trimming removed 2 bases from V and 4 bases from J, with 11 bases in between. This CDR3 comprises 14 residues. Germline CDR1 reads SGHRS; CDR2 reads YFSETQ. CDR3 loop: CASSLRQNADTQYF. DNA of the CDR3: TGCGCCAGCAGCTTAAGACAAAATGCAGATACGCAGTATTTT.

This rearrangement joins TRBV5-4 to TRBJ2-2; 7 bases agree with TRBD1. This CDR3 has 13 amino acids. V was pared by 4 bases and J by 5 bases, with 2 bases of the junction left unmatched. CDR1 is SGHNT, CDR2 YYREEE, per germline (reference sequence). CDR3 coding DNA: TGTGCCAGCAGCACAGGGGTTACCGGGGAGCTGTTTTTT. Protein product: CASSTGVTGELFF.

CDR3 coding DNA: TGTGCCAGCAGCTTGGGACAGATAAGTCCCTACGAGCAGTACTTC. Amino acid sequence: CASSLGQISPYEQYF. The rearrangement uses TRBV7-9 and TRBJ2-7; the match to TRBD1 covers 7 bases. The V gene end was trimmed by 3 bases and the J gene end by 2 bases; junction bases not matched to a gene: 7. Germline loops: CDR1 SEHNR, CDR2 FQNEAQ (reference sequence). The CDR3 extends over 15 amino acids.

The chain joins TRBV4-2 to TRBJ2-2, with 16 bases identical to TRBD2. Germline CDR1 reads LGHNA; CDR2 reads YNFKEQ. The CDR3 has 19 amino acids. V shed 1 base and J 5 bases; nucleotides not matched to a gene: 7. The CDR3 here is CASSQVGTSGGVLTGELFF. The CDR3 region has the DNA TGTGCCAGCAGCCAAGTCGGGACTAGCGGGGGGGTCTTGACCGGGGAGCTGTTTTTT.

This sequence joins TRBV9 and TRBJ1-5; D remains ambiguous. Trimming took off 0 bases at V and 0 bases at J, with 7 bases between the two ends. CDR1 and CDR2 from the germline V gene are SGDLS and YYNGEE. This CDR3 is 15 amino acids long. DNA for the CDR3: TGTGCCAGCAGCGTAGAGGACGTTAGCAATCAGCCCCAGCATTTT. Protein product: CASSVEDVSNQPQHF.

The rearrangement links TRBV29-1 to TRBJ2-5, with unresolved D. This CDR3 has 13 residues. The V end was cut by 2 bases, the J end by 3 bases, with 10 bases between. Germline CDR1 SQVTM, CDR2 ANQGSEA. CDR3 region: CSVERGAKETQYF. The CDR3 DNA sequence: TGCAGCGTTGAACGAGGAGCCAAAGAGACCCAGTACTTC.

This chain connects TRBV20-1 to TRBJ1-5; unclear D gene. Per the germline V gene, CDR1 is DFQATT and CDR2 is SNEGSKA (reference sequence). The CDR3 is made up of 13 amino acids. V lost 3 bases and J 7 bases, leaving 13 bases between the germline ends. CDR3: CSASRSGAQPQHF. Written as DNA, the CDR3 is TGCAGTGCTAGTAGGAGTGGAGCCCAGCCCCAGCATTTT.

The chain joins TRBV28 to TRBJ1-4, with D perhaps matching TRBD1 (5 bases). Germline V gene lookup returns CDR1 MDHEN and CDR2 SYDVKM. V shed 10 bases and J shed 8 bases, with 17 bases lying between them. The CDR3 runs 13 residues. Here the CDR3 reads CATTLGVAEKLFF. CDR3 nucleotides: TGTGCCACCACCTTGGGGGTCGCGGAAAAACTGTTTTTT. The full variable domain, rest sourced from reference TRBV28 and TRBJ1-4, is DVKVTQSSRYLVKRTGEKVFLECVQDMDHENMFWYRQDPGLGLRLIYFSYDVKMKEKGDIPEGYSVSREKKERFSLILESASTNQTSMYLCATTLGVAEKLFFGSGTQLSVL.

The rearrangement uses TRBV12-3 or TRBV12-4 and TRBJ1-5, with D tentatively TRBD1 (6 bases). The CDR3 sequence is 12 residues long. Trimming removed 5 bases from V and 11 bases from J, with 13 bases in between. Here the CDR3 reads CASSTLNRAQHF. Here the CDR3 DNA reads TGTGCCAGCAGTACCTTAAACAGGGCCCAGCATTTT.

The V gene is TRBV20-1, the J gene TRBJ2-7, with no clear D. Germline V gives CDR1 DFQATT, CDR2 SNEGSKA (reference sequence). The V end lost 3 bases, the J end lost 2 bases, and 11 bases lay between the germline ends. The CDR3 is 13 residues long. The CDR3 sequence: CSARALAAYEQYF. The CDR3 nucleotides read TGCAGTGCTAGGGCTTTAGCCGCCTACGAGCAGTACTTC.